Listed below are T cell receptor beta chains from one sample, sequenced in a study of shared clonotypes between healthy human individuals. Using immunoSEQ multiplex PCR, the repertoire was profiled, and TCRdb retains in-frame clones only, with some absent. The sample has fewer than 1.8 million clones; around 98.5% are singletons. Sequencing was done on a sample of naive CD4+ T cells sorted from blood. These receptor sequences come from a man aged 25-40 years in good health. Each CDR3 is given with its conserved first and last residue. The D gene is left open where the match is weak. Where a row states a size, it is once, few, many or the class of an expanded clone; other rows omit it.

len	j_gene	v_gene	d_gene	abundance	CDR3aa	CDR3nt
13	TRBJ2-7	TRBV19	.	.	CASSEYRNYEQYF	TGTGCCAGTAGCGAGTACAGAAACTACGAGCAGTACTTC
13	TRBJ2-5	TRBV27	.	.	CASMGPGVETQYF	TGTGCCAGCATGGGGCCAGGAGTAGAGACCCAGTACTTC
15	TRBJ1-2	TRBV27	.	.	CASSLRDKPNYGYTF	TGTGCCAGCAGTTTGAGGGACAAACCTAACTATGGCTACACCTTC
13	TRBJ1-2	TRBV6-1	.	.	CASSEAGGYGYTF	TGTGCCAGCAGTGAAGCGGGGGGGTATGGCTACACCTTC
15	TRBJ2-7	TRBV5-1	TRBD1	.	CASSIRTGEQNEQYF	TGCGCCAGCAGCATCCGGACAGGGGAGCAGAACGAGCAGTACTTC
15	TRBJ2-5	TRBV11-2	.	.	CASSFSGPPQETQYF	TGTGCCAGCAGCTTCTCCGGGCCCCCCCAAGAGACCCAGTACTTC
16	TRBJ2-3	TRBV10-3	.	.	CAIGPGQREGEDTQYF	TGTGCCATCGGTCCCGGCCAGCGAGAGGGAGAAGATACGCAGTATTTT
13	TRBJ2-7	TRBV18	.	.	CASSSRGSYEQYF	TGTGCCAGCTCATCCCGTGGCTCCTACGAGCAGTACTTC
14	TRBJ2-1	TRBV30	TRBD2	.	CAWSSGTSGRAKFF	TGTGCCTGGAGTTCCGGGACTAGCGGGAGGGCCAAGTTCTTC
15	TRBJ2-1	TRBV5-1	.	.	CASSRREPLYNEQFF	TGCGCCAGCAGCCGGCGGGAACCCTTATACAATGAGCAGTTCTTC
13	TRBJ2-7	TRBV18	TRBD2	once	CASKTSGSGEQYF	TGTGCCAGCAAGACTAGCGGGAGTGGGGAGCAGTACTTC
14	TRBJ2-7	TRBV2	.	.	CASFHGGKGYEQYF	TGTGCCAGTTTTCACGGGGGAAAGGGGTACGAGCAGTACTTC
19	TRBJ2-6	TRBV5-1	TRBD1	.	CASSRRPPGQGLAANVLTF	TGCGCCAGCAGCCGAAGGCCCCCGGGACAGGGGTTGGCGGCCAACGTCCTGACTTTC
11	TRBJ1-4	TRBV20-1	TRBD1	.	CSARTGTSLFF	TGCAGTGCTCGGACAGGGACCTCTCTGTTTTTT
14	TRBJ2-1	TRBV29-1	TRBD2	once	CSVEVLAGLGEQFF	TGCAGCGTTGAAGTACTAGCGGGACTAGGTGAGCAGTTCTTC
16	TRBJ2-5	TRBV5-1	TRBD2	.	CASSIRTSGRGETQYF	TGCGCCAGCAGCATCAGGACTAGCGGGAGAGGAGAGACCCAGTACTTC
13	TRBJ2-5	TRBV28	.	.	CASSDGAQETQYF	TGTGCCAGCTCGGACGGGGCCCAAGAGACCCAGTACTTC
14	TRBJ2-5	TRBV25-1	.	.	CASSAWGQGETQYF	TGTGCCAGCAGTGCATGGGGGCAGGGTGAGACCCAGTACTTC
13	TRBJ2-7	TRBV29-1	.	.	CSVAPKYTYEQYF	TGCAGCGTTGCTCCTAAGTATACCTACGAGCAGTACTTC
14	TRBJ2-3	TRBV11-2	.	.	CASSYSGRTDTQYF	TGTGCCAGCAGCTATTCCGGCCGCACAGATACGCAGTATTTT
17	TRBJ2-2	TRBV27	TRBD2	.	CASSPTSGLADTGELFF	TGTGCCAGCAGTCCAACTTCGGGACTAGCGGACACCGGGGAGCTGTTTTTT
14	TRBJ1-5	TRBV2	TRBD1	few	CASSPGQGSQPQHF	TGTGCCAGCAGTCCGGGACAGGGGAGTCAGCCCCAGCATTTT
17	TRBJ2-1	TRBV18	TRBD2	.	CASSPILLAGSRHEQFF	TGTGCCAGCTCACCGATCTTACTAGCGGGTTCTCGGCATGAGCAGTTCTTC
18	TRBJ2-7	TRBV27	TRBD2	.	CASSLRLAGGLGQYEQYF	TGTGCCAGCAGTTTACGACTAGCGGGAGGTTTGGGGCAATACGAGCAGTACTTC
17	TRBJ2-3	TRBV9	TRBD2	.	CASSPTLLAGGTDTQYF	TGTGCCAGCAGCCCTACTCTCCTAGCGGGTGGCACAGATACGCAGTATTTT
16	TRBJ2-1	TRBV9	TRBD2	.	CASSPTSGGFYNEQFF	TGTGCCAGCAGCCCGACTAGCGGAGGCTTCTACAATGAGCAGTTCTTC
16	TRBJ2-3	TRBV7-2	TRBD2	.	CASSLRTSGHTDTQYF	TGTGCCAGCAGCTTGAGGACTAGCGGACACACAGATACGCAGTATTTT
12	TRBJ2-3	TRBV18	.	.	CASSPSRDTQYF	TGTGCCAGCTCACCAAGCCGAGATACGCAGTATTTT
11	TRBJ2-5	TRBV30	.	.	CAWTLKETQYF	TGTGCCTGGACCTTAAAAGAGACCCAGTACTTC
16	TRBJ2-1	TRBV10-3	TRBD2	.	CAISESTSGLVNEQFF	TGTGCCATCAGTGAGTCAACTAGCGGGCTAGTAAATGAGCAGTTCTTC
12	TRBJ2-7	TRBV29-1	TRBD1	.	CSVTGQGHEQYF	TGCAGCGTGACGGGACAGGGCCACGAGCAGTACTTC
14	TRBJ1-1	TRBV6-6	TRBD1	.	CASSTTGRGTEAFF	TGTGCCAGCAGCACGACAGGGAGAGGCACTGAAGCTTTCTTT
13	TRBJ2-7	TRBV28	.	.	CASSSRTNREQYF	TGTGCCAGCAGTTCGAGGACGAACCGGGAGCAGTACTTC
11	TRBJ1-1	TRBV11-2	.	.	CASRGRLEAFF	TGTGCCAGCAGAGGGCGCCTTGAAGCTTTCTTT
16	TRBJ2-3	TRBV7-9	.	.	CASSSSFRDSTDTQYF	TGTGCCAGCAGCTCGAGCTTCCGGGACAGCACAGATACGCAGTATTTT
14	TRBJ2-7	TRBV6-5	TRBD1	.	CASRRGQGRYEQYF	TGTGCCAGCAGGAGGGGACAGGGAAGGTACGAGCAGTACTTC
13	TRBJ2-5	TRBV7-9	TRBD1	.	CASSFLGGETQYF	TGTGCCAGCAGCTTCCTAGGGGGCGAGACCCAGTACTTC
14	TRBJ1-2	TRBV5-1	TRBD1	.	CASSLGQTDYGYTF	TGCGCCAGCAGCCTGGGACAGACTGACTATGGCTACACCTTC
14	TRBJ1-5	TRBV27	TRBD1	.	CASSPQGVNQPQHF	TGTGCCAGCAGCCCCCAGGGGGTTAATCAGCCCCAGCATTTT
15	TRBJ2-7	TRBV15	.	.	CATSRSSSYSYEQYF	TGTGCCACCAGCAGGAGCTCCAGTTACTCCTACGAGCAGTACTTC
17	TRBJ2-2	TRBV7-9	TRBD2	.	CASSPRRGAPNTGELFF	TGTGCCAGCAGCCCAAGGCGGGGGGCGCCGAACACCGGGGAGCTGTTTTTT
13	TRBJ1-1	TRBV15	.	once	CATSREGDLPAFF	TGTGCCACCAGCAGAGAGGGGGACCTTCCGGCTTTCTTT
16	TRBJ2-3	TRBV11-2	TRBD2	.	CASRRGTSGPTDTQYF	TGTGCCAGCAGACGCGGGACTAGCGGACCGACAGATACGCAGTATTTT
16	TRBJ2-7	TRBV5-4	.	.	CASSLGRAQSSYEQYF	TGTGCCAGCAGCCTGGGGCGGGCGCAGAGCTCCTACGAGCAGTACTTC